These 2 T cell receptor beta chains came from one sample sequenced in a study of T cells after yellow fever vaccination. MiXCR was run by TCRdb on the 5' RACE reads, yielding one entry per CDR3 protein. The table has 250,000 to 400,000 distinct CDR3 sequences, 4.1% seen once. The material sequenced was PBMCs, taken 5 days after the yellow fever booster vaccination. These receptors were collected from a man in his late teens or twenties who received the YFV17D yellow fever vaccine.

This clonotype was found a few times. The V and J genes are TRBV20-1 and TRBJ2-3; D is ambiguous. V gave up 6 bases and J gave up 2 bases, with 12 bases separating them. CDR1 and CDR2 from the germline V gene are DFQATT and SNEGSKA (reference sequence). The CDR3 is 13 residues long. CDR3 loop: CSAPLPYTDTQYF. The CDR3, as DNA: TGCAGTGCACCTCTGCCTTACACAGATACGCAGTATTTT.

In this sample, this clonotype turned up a few times. V usage is TRBV5-5 and J usage is TRBJ2-2; TRBD1 matches 7 bases. The length of the CDR3 is 16 residues. Germline-derived CDR1 and CDR2 are SGHKS and YYEKEE (reference sequence). The J segment lost 4 bases and the V segment lost 4 bases, leaving 10 bases of the junction unmatched. Here the CDR3 DNA reads TGTGCCAGCAGCGGCAGGGGGATTAGTAGCACCGGGGAGCTGTTTTTT. This encodes CASSGRGISSTGELFF.